Listed here are 18 T cell receptor beta chains from one sample, sequenced in a study of cytomegalovirus exposure and HLA in healthy donors. The primer mix had 60 Vbeta and 13 Jbeta primers. Here immunoSEQ multiplex PCR was the method, and the copy in TCRdb shows in-frame clones only, minus some. This table has 100,000 to 150,000 clones, around 75% appearing once. The specimen was PBMCs. These receptors originate from a woman aged 50 to 60 in good health and CMV-seronegative.

A single count supports this clone. The J gene is TRBJ2-5, the V gene TRBV5-1; D might be TRBD1 (6 bases). The CDR3 covers 14 residues. Trimming removed 3 bases from V and 2 bases from J, with 11 bases in between. CDR1 is SGHRS, CDR2 YFSETQ, per germline. The CDR3 protein is CASSSQGQQETQYF. The CDR3, as DNA: TGCGCCAGCAGCTCCCAAGGACAGCAAGAGACCCAGTACTTC.

The V and J genes are TRBV27 and TRBJ1-6; D is uncertain. Per the germline V gene, CDR1 is MNHEY and CDR2 is SMNVEV (reference sequence). V was shortened by 4 bases and J by 4 bases, with 5 bases between the two germline ends. This CDR3 is 13 amino acids long. CDR3 amino acids: CASSYQYNSPLHF. Here the CDR3 DNA reads TGTGCCAGCAGTTACCAGTATAATTCACCCCTCCACTTT.

V is TRBV5-8 and J is TRBJ1-3; tentatively, D is TRBD1 (6 bases). V shed 8 bases and J shed 0 bases, with 12 bases lying between them. The CDR3 runs to 14 residues. Germline V lookup: CDR1 SGHTS, CDR2 YDEGEE. The CDR3 sequence is CASEDRSSGNTIYF. Written as DNA, the CDR3 is TGTGCCAGTGAAGACAGGTCCTCTGGAAACACCATATATTTT.

This chain connects TRBV28 to TRBJ2-3, with 7 bases identical to TRBD1. The V and J ends lost 5 bases and 0 bases, in that order; junction bases with no gene match: 11. The CDR3 is made up of 17 amino acids. From germline, CDR1 is MDHEN and CDR2 SYDVKM. This chain's CDR3 is CASSPPSGQASTDTQYF. In DNA, the CDR3 is TGTGCCAGCAGTCCACCCTCCGGACAGGCTAGCACAGATACGCAGTATTTT.

The gene calls are TRBV27 and TRBJ1-1, with D maybe TRBD1 (6 bases). Germline CDR1 MNHEY, CDR2 SMNVEV (reference sequence). Trimming removed 5 bases from V and 8 bases from J, with 18 bases in between. The CDR3 extends over 14 amino acids. CDR3 protein: CASSEPDRLYEAFF. The DNA for the CDR3 is TGTGCCAGCAGTGAGCCGGACAGACTATACGAAGCTTTCTTT.

V and J are TRBV7-9 and TRBJ2-1; D is undetermined. V lost 4 bases and J 4 bases, leaving 8 bases between the germline ends. From germline, CDR1 is SEHNR and CDR2 FQNEAQ (reference sequence). The CDR3 has 13 residues. CDR3 region: CASSSNQYNEQFF. The CDR3 DNA is TGTGCCAGCAGCTCAAATCAATACAATGAGCAGTTCTTC.

This clone turned up a few times. The CDR3 DNA sequence: TGTGCCAGCAGCTCAGAGGGTGGCTCTGGAAACACCATATATTTT. Translation: CASSSEGGSGNTIYF. V and J are TRBV5-6 and TRBJ1-3; no clear D gene. From germline, CDR1 is SGHDT and CDR2 YYEEEE. V lost 3 bases, J lost 0 bases, and 10 bases lay in between. This CDR3 has 15 residues.

The V and J genes are TRBV11-2 and TRBJ1-3, with D perhaps TRBD1 (6 bases). The CDR3 spans 13 residues. Germline loops: CDR1 SGHAT, CDR2 FQNNGV. The V and J ends lost 10 bases and 6 bases respectively, with 16 bases between them. In nucleotides, the CDR3 is TGTGCCACCTGGGGCAGGGGAAAAAACACCATATATTTT. Amino acid sequence: CATWGRGKNTIYF.

This clone was counted only a few times. The chain carries TRBV13 and TRBJ2-3, with 8 bases identical to TRBD2. CDR3 length: 16 residues. V lost 2 bases to trimming and J lost 3 bases; unmatched junction nucleotides: 7. CDR1 is PRHDT and CDR2 is FYEKMQ in the germline V gene (reference sequence). CDR3 bases: TGTGCCAGCAGCTTAACAGCGGGAGTTCGGACAGATACGCAGTATTTT. Translation gives CASSLTAGVRTDTQYF.

The chain is built from TRBV4-2 and TRBJ2-7; D is perhaps TRBD2 (6 bases). Germline loops: CDR1 LGHNA, CDR2 YNFKEQ. V was clipped by 3 bases and J by 5 bases, with 11 bases between them. This CDR3 comprises 13 residues. CDR3 nucleotides: TGTGCCAGCAGCCATCTTGGCGGGAACGAGCAGTACTTC. It yields the protein CASSHLGGNEQYF.

In DNA, the CDR3 is TGTGCCAGCAGTTACTCGGCAGGGGCCTTAGAGACCCAGTACTTC. This encodes CASSYSAGALETQYF. The chain is built from TRBV6-5 and TRBJ2-5; TRBD1 is a possible D gene (6 bases). The germline CDR1 and CDR2 sequences are MNHEY and SVGAGI. CDR3 length: 15 residues. V shed 0 bases and J shed 4 bases, with 12 bases lying between them.

As to this clone: Other nucleotide sequences in the sample specify the same CDR3. This chain uses TRBV19 with TRBJ2-7, with TRBD1 identical over 8 bases. Germline assignment: CDR1 LNHDA and CDR2 SQIVND (reference sequence). The CDR3 runs 15 residues. After removal of 5 bases from V and 1 base from J, the junction contained 7 bases not matched to a gene. CDR3 DNA sequence: TGTGCCAGTAGTTTTGGACAGGGAGTGTCCTACGAGCAGTACTTC. It yields the protein CASSFGQGVSYEQYF.

The chain has TRBV5-1 and TRBJ2-5, with 8 bases fitting TRBD1. The germline CDR1 and CDR2 sequences are SGHRS and YFSETQ. V gave up 0 bases and J gave up 4 bases; unmatched junction bases: 5. The CDR3 has 15 amino acids. CDR3 nucleotides: TGCGCCAGCAGCTTGGAGCAGGGGGCCCTAGAGACCCAGTACTTC. This sequence encodes CASSLEQGALETQYF.

J is TRBJ1-2 and V is TRBV19; the match to TRBD1 covers 8 bases. Trimming removed 6 bases from V and 6 bases from J; junction bases left unmatched: 0. Germline CDR1 is LNHDA and CDR2 is SQIVND (reference sequence). The CDR3 contains 11 residues. The CDR3 loop reads CASRQGDGYTF. The DNA of the CDR3 is TGTGCCAGTAGACAGGGGGATGGCTACACCTTC.

The V call is TRBV5-5, the J call TRBJ2-7; possibly TRBD1 for D (6 bases). This CDR3 has 16 amino acids. Germline loops: CDR1 SGHKS, CDR2 YYEKEE (reference sequence). Trimming cost V 1 base and J 2 bases, with 16 bases left between them. Here the CDR3 reads CASSLRAGELTYEQYF. The CDR3 DNA is TGTGCCAGCAGCTTGCGGGCAGGGGAACTAACCTACGAGCAGTACTTC.

This chain connects TRBV28 to TRBJ1-2; 8 positions agree with TRBD1. Trimming at V came to 2 bases and at J to 7 bases, leaving 6 bases not matched to a gene. In germline, CDR1 is MDHEN, CDR2 SYDVKM. This CDR3 contains 14 residues. The CDR3 DNA reads as TGTGCCAGCAGTTTAATTTCAGGGGGCTCTGGCTACACCTTC. Its translation: CASSLISGGSGYTF.

The table lists this clone with a count of one. This chain links TRBV7-2 with TRBJ2-7, with D possibly TRBD1 on 5 matching bases. This CDR3 is 13 amino acids long. Trimming removed 7 bases at V and 3 bases at J, with 13 bases between. The germline CDR1 and CDR2 sequences are SGHTA and FQGNSA. CDR3 nucleotides: TGTGCCAGCACCGGGCAGACAGACTACGAGCAGTACTTC. Amino acids: CASTGQTDYEQYF.

The rearrangement links TRBV4-1 to TRBJ2-2; no clear D. The CDR3 extends over 12 amino acids. Germline-derived CDR1 and CDR2 are MGHRA and YSYEKL. V was trimmed by 4 bases and J by 7 bases, leaving 7 bases between them. The CDR3 sequence is CASSPGYGELFF. The CDR3 bases are TGCGCCAGCAGCCCCGGTTACGGGGAGCTGTTTTTT.